Listed below are T cell receptor beta chains from one sample, sequenced in a study of T cell repertoires in cytomegalovirus infection. Their recognized antigens are unknown. Via MiXCR, TCRdb re-called the reads, giving one row per CDR3 protein. The sample carries about 890,000 distinct CDR3 sequences, under 40% recorded once. This sample comprised cultured CD8+ T cells from PBMCs, obtained from culture after CMV antigen stimulation. Receptors originate from a human donor in good health (CMV status not recorded). Some clones in this sample may be carry-over from other donors' samples. CDR3s include the opening cysteine and the closing phenylalanine or tryptophan. The D gene is left open where the match is weak. Clone size appears in some rows only: once, few, many, or a class for an expanded clone.

>TRBJ2-1|13|TRBV7-2|-|many
CASSSGLNNEQFF
TGTGCCAGCAGCTCGGGACTCAACAATGAGCAGTTCTTC
>TRBJ2-4|16|TRBV19|-|-
CASSSAQGPDKNIQYF
TGTGCCAGTAGTAGCGCGCAGGGACCGGACAAAAACATTCAGTACTTC
>TRBJ2-2|17|TRBV6-5|-|many
CASSYNRGYTDTGELFF
TGTGCCAGCAGTTATAACCGGGGGTATACGGACACCGGGGAGCTGTTTTTT
>TRBJ2-3|16|TRBV27|TRBD2|-
CASSPSGGGVTDTQYF
TGTGCCAGCAGTCCTAGCGGGGGAGGGGTCACAGATACGCAGTATTTT
>TRBJ2-1|14|TRBV10-1|TRBD1|few
CATAGQGASNKQFF
TGCGCCACCGCCGGACAGGGTGCCTCCAATAAGCAGTTCTTC
>TRBJ1-2|16|TRBV27|-|-
CASSIIARDTIYGYTF
TGTGCCAGCTCAATCATCGCCCGGGACACGATCTATGGCTACACCTTC
>TRBJ2-7|14|TRBV7-9|-|few
CASSLTPSPYEQYF
TGTGCCAGCAGCTTAACACCCTCGCCCTACGAGCAGTACTTC
>TRBJ1-2|14|TRBV27|-|-
CASSLRGAKYGYTF
TGTGCCAGCAGTTTGCGGGGGGCGAAGTATGGCTACACCTTC
>TRBJ1-1|17|TRBV5-4|TRBD1|-
CASSPDRGPPLNTEAFF
TGTGCCAGCAGCCCGGACAGGGGGCCTCCCTTGAACACTGAAGCTTTCTTT
>TRBJ2-7|15|TRBV7-2|-|many
CASSSFTGITYEQYF
TGTGCCAGCAGCTCGTTTACAGGGATTACATACGAGCAGTACTTC
>TRBJ2-3|17|TRBV6-5|TRBD1|few
CASSYSQQGASTDTQYF
TGTGCCAGCAGTTACTCCCAACAGGGGGCTAGCACAGATACGCAGTATTTT
>TRBJ2-7|15|TRBV7-6|-|many
CASSLSGQSSYEQYF
TGTGCCAGCAGCTTAAGTGGACAGAGCTCCTACGAGCAGTACTTC
>TRBJ2-1|11|TRBV2|-|few
CASYDRLEQFF
TGTGCCAGCTATGATCGACTCGAGCAGTTCTTC
>TRBJ2-2|18|TRBV7-6|-|few
CASSLSEDSPLRTGELFF
TGTGCCAGCAGCTTAAGTGAGGACAGCCCCTTACGGACCGGGGAGCTGTTTTTT
>TRBJ1-2|12|TRBV19|-|-
CASSRPGTGYTF
TGTGCCAGTAGCCGGCCAGGGACTGGCTACACCTTC
>TRBJ2-1|15|TRBV14|-|few
CASRNQGRPWNEQFF
TGTGCCAGCAGGAACCAGGGACGGCCTTGGAATGAGCAGTTCTTC
>TRBJ1-1|12|TRBV10-3|-|many
CASQEGITEAFF
TGTGCCAGCCAAGAGGGAATTACTGAAGCTTTCTTT
>TRBJ2-4|16|TRBV6-6|-|-
CASSYSLLQGVHIQYF
TGTGCCAGCAGTTACTCGCTATTACAAGGCGTCCACATTCAGTACTTC
>TRBJ1-2|17|TRBV10-3|TRBD1|-
CAISERKRQGDNYGYTF
TGTGCCATCAGTGAGAGAAAAAGACAGGGGGATAACTATGGCTACACCTTC
>TRBJ2-5|12|TRBV29-1|-|few
CSVEEGQETQYF
TGCAGCGTTGAGGAGGGTCAAGAGACCCAGTACTTC
>TRBJ2-1|12|TRBV2|-|-
CASIDKFHEQFF
TGTGCCAGCATCGATAAGTTTCATGAGCAGTTCTTC
>TRBJ2-2|10|TRBV5-8|-|few
CASRIGELFF
TGTGCCAGCAGAATCGGGGAGCTGTTTTTT